These T cell receptor beta chains were read from a single sample in a study of blood T cell repertoires in COVID-19. Libraries were prepared by immunoSEQ multiplex PCR; TCRdb keeps only in-frame clonotypes and omits some of them. The sample includes 90,000 to 150,000 clones, almost 90% of them seen just once. What was sequenced was peripheral blood. The receptors stem from a woman between 45 and 60 years old with active or convalescent COVID-19. The CDR3 runs from the conserved cysteine through the conserved F or W. Fields, in order: clone size, J gene, V gene, D gene, CDR3 protein, CDR3 DNA. The D gene is left open where the match is weak. For some rows the clone size is stated as once, few or many, or as a class when expanded; others skip it.

abundance: NA
j_gene: TRBJ2-1
v_gene: TRBV5-1
d_gene: TRBD2
CDR3aa: CASSLGGRDEQFF
CDR3nt: TGCGCCAGCAGCTTGGGCGGGAGGGATGAGCAGTTCTTC

abundance: NA
j_gene: TRBJ2-1
v_gene: TRBV13
d_gene: TRBD2
CDR3aa: CASSSTGLAGHNEQFF
CDR3nt: TGTGCCAGCAGCTCAACGGGACTAGCGGGCCACAATGAGCAGTTCTTC

abundance: once
j_gene: TRBJ2-7
v_gene: TRBV21-1
d_gene: NA
CDR3aa: CASSKGGEGNYEQYF
CDR3nt: TGTGCCAGCAGCAAAGGGGGCGAAGGGAACTACGAGCAGTACTTC

abundance: NA
j_gene: TRBJ2-2
v_gene: TRBV4-2
d_gene: NA
CDR3aa: CASSQYSGQNTGELFF
CDR3nt: TGTGCCAGCAGCCAATATTCAGGGCAGAACACCGGGGAGCTGTTTTTT

abundance: NA
j_gene: TRBJ1-1
v_gene: TRBV7-3
d_gene: NA
CDR3aa: CASSLRWGDTEAFF
CDR3nt: TGTGCCAGCAGCTTACGGTGGGGGGACACTGAAGCTTTCTTT

abundance: NA
j_gene: TRBJ1-1
v_gene: TRBV24-1
d_gene: NA
CDR3aa: CATSSLWGSEAFF
CDR3nt: TGTGCCACCAGCTCGCTTTGGGGCTCAGAAGCTTTCTTT

abundance: NA
j_gene: TRBJ2-3
v_gene: TRBV7-9
d_gene: NA
CDR3aa: CASSLAGVGTDTQYF
CDR3nt: TGTGCCAGCAGCTTAGCGGGAGTTGGCACAGATACGCAGTATTTT

abundance: NA
j_gene: TRBJ1-2
v_gene: TRBV29-1
d_gene: NA
CDR3aa: CSTRGGDDGYTF
CDR3nt: TGCAGCACCCGGGGAGGGGACGATGGCTACACCTTC

abundance: once
j_gene: TRBJ2-7
v_gene: TRBV6-2/TRBV6-3
d_gene: TRBD2
CDR3aa: CASSYPRTSLKGDEQYF
CDR3nt: TGTGCCAGCAGTTACCCTAGGACTAGCCTAAAGGGGGACGAGCAGTACTTC

abundance: NA
j_gene: TRBJ2-1
v_gene: TRBV2
d_gene: TRBD2
CDR3aa: CASMGLAGGPLSYNEQFF
CDR3nt: TGTGCCAGCATGGGACTAGCGGGAGGGCCCCTCTCCTACAATGAGCAGTTCTTC

abundance: NA
j_gene: TRBJ2-7
v_gene: TRBV5-5
d_gene: TRBD1
CDR3aa: CASSWGQGLSYEQYF
CDR3nt: TGTGCCAGCAGCTGGGGACAGGGGTTGTCCTACGAGCAGTACTTC

abundance: NA
j_gene: TRBJ2-1
v_gene: TRBV13
d_gene: TRBD2
CDR3aa: CASSLVGSGRGNEQFF
CDR3nt: TGTGCCAGCAGCTTAGTGGGCAGCGGGAGAGGGAATGAGCAGTTCTTC

abundance: NA
j_gene: TRBJ1-4
v_gene: TRBV4-2
d_gene: NA
CDR3aa: CASSQGTGEPTNEKLFF
CDR3nt: TGTGCCAGCAGCCAAGGAACCGGGGAACCAACTAATGAAAAACTGTTTTTT

abundance: NA
j_gene: TRBJ2-7
v_gene: TRBV29-1
d_gene: TRBD2
CDR3aa: CSAGTSVYEQYF
CDR3nt: TGCAGCGCCGGGACTAGCGTCTACGAGCAGTACTTC

abundance: NA
j_gene: TRBJ2-7
v_gene: TRBV19
d_gene: TRBD1
CDR3aa: CATREGDRGIYEQYF
CDR3nt: TGTGCCACGCGAGAGGGGGACAGGGGGATTTACGAGCAGTACTTC

abundance: NA
j_gene: TRBJ2-5
v_gene: TRBV6-5
d_gene: NA
CDR3aa: CASRRNFQETQYF
CDR3nt: TGTGCCAGCAGACGAAACTTCCAAGAGACCCAGTACTTC

abundance: NA
j_gene: TRBJ2-3
v_gene: TRBV28
d_gene: NA
CDR3aa: CASSLASDHTDTQYF
CDR3nt: TGTGCCAGCAGCCTTGCCAGCGATCACACAGATACGCAGTATTTT

abundance: NA
j_gene: TRBJ2-5
v_gene: TRBV21-1
d_gene: NA
CDR3aa: CASSKDSVGETQYF
CDR3nt: TGTGCCAGCAGCAAGGACAGCGTTGGGGAGACCCAGTACTTC

abundance: NA
j_gene: TRBJ2-3
v_gene: TRBV6-2/TRBV6-3
d_gene: NA
CDR3aa: CASSSQGGGRPDTQYF
CDR3nt: TGTGCCAGCAGTTCCCAGGGCGGGGGCCGTCCAGATACGCAGTATTTT

abundance: once
j_gene: TRBJ2-7
v_gene: TRBV6-5
d_gene: TRBD1
CDR3aa: CASSAGQVYEQYF
CDR3nt: TGTGCCAGCAGCGCCGGACAGGTCTACGAGCAGTACTTC

abundance: NA
j_gene: TRBJ1-5
v_gene: TRBV28
d_gene: TRBD1
CDR3aa: CASSLTGGSQPQHF
CDR3nt: TGTGCCAGCAGTTTGACAGGGGGGAGTCAGCCCCAGCATTTT

abundance: NA
j_gene: TRBJ2-3
v_gene: TRBV19
d_gene: TRBD1
CDR3aa: CATRDRRTDTQYF
CDR3nt: TGTGCCACCCGGGACAGGAGAACAGATACGCAGTATTTT

abundance: many
j_gene: TRBJ1-6
v_gene: TRBV28
d_gene: TRBD1
CDR3aa: CASSSVWDRDSPLHF
CDR3nt: TGTGCCAGCAGTTCCGTTTGGGACAGGGACTCACCCCTCCACTTT

abundance: NA
j_gene: TRBJ2-2
v_gene: TRBV5-1
d_gene: TRBD1
CDR3aa: CASSLAARGLTGELFF
CDR3nt: TGCGCCAGCAGCTTGGCGGCCAGGGGGCTCACCGGGGAGCTGTTTTTT

abundance: NA
j_gene: TRBJ1-2
v_gene: TRBV28
d_gene: TRBD1
CDR3aa: CASSQDRVTYGYTF
CDR3nt: TGTGCCAGCAGTCAGGACAGGGTAACTTATGGCTACACCTTC

abundance: NA
j_gene: TRBJ2-3
v_gene: TRBV5-4
d_gene: NA
CDR3aa: CASSSRARGGDTQYF
CDR3nt: TGTGCCAGCAGCTCCAGGGCAAGGGGGGGTGATACGCAGTATTTT

abundance: NA
j_gene: TRBJ2-3
v_gene: TRBV7-2
d_gene: TRBD2
CDR3aa: CASSILAGFDTQYF
CDR3nt: TGTGCCAGCAGCATACTAGCGGGATTCGATACGCAGTATTTT

abundance: NA
j_gene: TRBJ2-3
v_gene: TRBV24-1
d_gene: NA
CDR3aa: CATATDYSTDTQYF
CDR3nt: TGTGCCACCGCAACGGACTACAGCACAGATACGCAGTATTTT

abundance: NA
j_gene: TRBJ1-1
v_gene: TRBV2
d_gene: TRBD1
CDR3aa: CASSQQGANTEAFF
CDR3nt: TGTGCCAGCAGTCAACAGGGGGCGAACACTGAAGCTTTCTTT

abundance: NA
j_gene: TRBJ2-1
v_gene: TRBV7-3
d_gene: TRBD1
CDR3aa: CASSHGQGYNEQFF
CDR3nt: TGTGCCAGCAGCCACGGACAGGGCTACAATGAGCAGTTCTTC

abundance: NA
j_gene: TRBJ2-1
v_gene: TRBV5-4
d_gene: TRBD2
CDR3aa: CASTSGGDEQFF
CDR3nt: TGTGCCAGCACCTCGGGAGGTGATGAGCAGTTCTTC

abundance: NA
j_gene: TRBJ1-4
v_gene: TRBV6-5
d_gene: NA
CDR3aa: CASRQGREKLFF
CDR3nt: TGTGCCAGCAGACAGGGCCGGGAAAAACTGTTTTTT

abundance: NA
j_gene: TRBJ2-3
v_gene: TRBV30
d_gene: TRBD2
CDR3aa: CAWTRGESDTQYF
CDR3nt: TGTGCCTGGACCCGGGGGGAGTCCGATACGCAGTATTTT

abundance: NA
j_gene: TRBJ2-7
v_gene: TRBV20-1
d_gene: TRBD2
CDR3aa: CGSGGPGEQYF
CDR3nt: TGCGGCAGCGGGGGCCCTGGCGAGCAGTACTTC

abundance: NA
j_gene: TRBJ1-6
v_gene: TRBV25-1
d_gene: TRBD1
CDR3aa: CASRNNRDRVNSPLHF
CDR3nt: TGTGCCAGCAGAAACAACCGGGACAGGGTTAATTCACCCCTCCACTTT

abundance: once
j_gene: TRBJ1-5
v_gene: TRBV3-1/TRBV3-2
d_gene: NA
CDR3aa: CASSPPKGGSNQPQHF
CDR3nt: TGTGCCAGCAGCCCCCCCAAGGGAGGGAGCAATCAGCCCCAGCATTTT

abundance: NA
j_gene: TRBJ2-3
v_gene: TRBV6-1
d_gene: TRBD1
CDR3aa: CASSGRTGWGTDTQYF
CDR3nt: TGTGCCAGCAGTGGCCGGACAGGGTGGGGCACAGATACGCAGTATTTT

abundance: NA
j_gene: TRBJ1-5
v_gene: TRBV7-8
d_gene: TRBD1
CDR3aa: CASSSKTGGLEPQHF
CDR3nt: TGTGCCAGCAGCTCCAAGACAGGGGGCCTTGAGCCCCAGCATTTT

abundance: NA
j_gene: TRBJ1-4
v_gene: TRBV7-2
d_gene: NA
CDR3aa: CASSRKSTGLGEKLFF
CDR3nt: TGTGCCAGCAGCCGTAAAAGTACAGGGTTAGGGGAAAAACTGTTTTTT

abundance: NA
j_gene: TRBJ2-1
v_gene: TRBV10-3
d_gene: TRBD2
CDR3aa: CAISGTSGAVDEQFF
CDR3nt: TGTGCCATCAGTGGTACTAGCGGGGCCGTGGATGAGCAGTTCTTC

abundance: NA
j_gene: TRBJ1-5
v_gene: TRBV10-3
d_gene: NA
CDR3aa: CAISDKGRGNQPQHF
CDR3nt: TGTGCCATCAGTGATAAGGGGAGGGGGAATCAGCCCCAGCATTTT

abundance: NA
j_gene: TRBJ2-3
v_gene: TRBV5-6
d_gene: TRBD2
CDR3aa: CASSLAPAGSTDTQYF
CDR3nt: TGTGCCAGCAGCTTGGCCCCAGCGGGGAGCACAGATACGCAGTATTTT

abundance: NA
j_gene: TRBJ2-1
v_gene: TRBV3-1/TRBV3-2
d_gene: TRBD2
CDR3aa: CASSQGLAGVNEQFF
CDR3nt: TGTGCCAGCAGCCAAGGGCTAGCGGGAGTCAATGAGCAGTTCTTC

abundance: NA
j_gene: TRBJ2-3
v_gene: TRBV2
d_gene: TRBD1
CDR3aa: CASSWDRASTDTQYF
CDR3nt: TGTGCCAGCAGTTGGGACAGGGCGAGCACAGATACGCAGTATTTT

abundance: NA
j_gene: TRBJ2-1
v_gene: TRBV28
d_gene: NA
CDR3aa: CASSLTIVTSSYNEQFF
CDR3nt: TGTGCCAGCAGTTTGACCATCGTGACTAGCTCCTACAATGAGCAGTTCTTC

abundance: once
j_gene: TRBJ1-2
v_gene: TRBV7-3
d_gene: TRBD1
CDR3aa: CASSPGQGGNYGYTF
CDR3nt: TGTGCCAGCAGCCCCGGGCAGGGGGGTAACTATGGCTACACCTTC

abundance: NA
j_gene: TRBJ2-1
v_gene: TRBV24-1
d_gene: TRBD1
CDR3aa: CATSDFRQGANNEQFF
CDR3nt: TGTGCCACCAGTGATTTTAGACAGGGGGCGAACAATGAGCAGTTCTTC

abundance: NA
j_gene: TRBJ1-2
v_gene: TRBV18
d_gene: NA
CDR3aa: CASSPDSNYGYTF
CDR3nt: TGTGCCAGCTCACCAGACAGTAACTATGGCTACACCTTC

abundance: NA
j_gene: TRBJ1-3
v_gene: TRBV7-8
d_gene: NA
CDR3aa: CASSPDTETGNTIYF
CDR3nt: TGTGCCAGCAGCCCGGACACGGAGACGGGAAACACCATATATTTT